Given below is one T cell receptor beta chain in context. Its antigen remains unidentified. Researchers ran the PCR with 60 Vbeta and 13 Jbeta primers. Produced via immunoSEQ multiplex PCR; TCRdb's table is partial and in-frame only. Its table records about 160,000 clones. The data were taken from a study of cytomegalovirus exposure and HLA in healthy donors. Study summary: As an earlier analysis found, some 180 million T cells yielded 117 million unique TCR beta sequences. The study's findings and limits: Follow-up analysis seemed to connect common viral pathogens with several of the most significant clusters identified. In vitro confirmation showed a few CMV-associated chains to be CMV antigen specific. Listed as cytomegalovirus-associated were 150 to 200 TCR beta chains.

Trimming took off 3 bases at V and 4 bases at J, with 7 bases between the two ends. Germline assignment: CDR1 MDHEN and CDR2 SYDVKM. The CDR3 contains 12 residues. The chain recombines TRBV28 with TRBJ2-7; D is unresolved. This receptor was taken from a man younger than 45 in good health and CMV-seronegative. Sequencing input: PBMCs. This chain's CDR3 is CASSFRFYEQYF. The CDR3 DNA reads TGTGCCAGCAGTTTCCGGTTTTACGAGCAGTACTTC. The variable domain in full, with the rest retrieved from reference TRBV28 and TRBJ2-7, is DVKVTQSSRYLVKRTGEKVFLECVQDMDHENMFWYRQDPGLGLRLIYFSYDVKMKEKGDIPEGYSVSREKKERFSLILESASTNQTSMYLCASSFRFYEQYFGPGTRLTVT.